The rows below give T cell receptor beta chains drawn from one sample of a study of shared clonotypes between healthy human individuals. Some clones are missing from TCRdb's copy, which holds only in-frame ones; the method was immunoSEQ multiplex PCR. This sample has a few million clones, with approximately 93% found just once. Source material: naive CD4+ T cells from PBMCs. The receptor source for this set is a man younger than 35 in good health. Some clones in this sample may be carry-over from other donors' samples. Both conserved end residues are part of each CDR3. The D gene is left open where the match is weak. Expanded clones get a size class; other rows say once, few or many, or leave the size out.

j_call	v_call	clone_size	d_call	cdr3_aa	cdr3_nt
TRBJ1-1	TRBV19	NA	NA	CASSVGTGLGLNTEAFF	TGTGCCAGTAGTGTTGGGACGGGGTTGGGGTTGAACACTGAAGCTTTCTTT
TRBJ1-1	TRBV6-5	NA	NA	CASGTGQVNTEAFF	TGTGCCAGCGGAACGGGACAAGTGAACACTGAAGCTTTCTTT
TRBJ2-7	TRBV5-1	NA	NA	CASSLVAGSYEQYF	TGCGCCAGCAGCTTGGTGGCGGGCTCCTACGAGCAGTACTTC
TRBJ2-3	TRBV18	NA	NA	CASSPGQSTDTQYF	TGTGCCAGCTCACCTGGACAGTCCACAGATACGCAGTATTTT
TRBJ2-2	TRBV28	NA	NA	CAGNRVAGTGELFF	TGTGCCGGGAACAGGGTCGCCGGCACCGGGGAGCTGTTTTTT
TRBJ1-2	TRBV12-5	NA	TRBD1	CASGPDRGGGYTF	TGTGCTAGTGGTCCTGACAGGGGGGGTGGCTACACCTTC
TRBJ2-7	TRBV19	NA	NA	CASSMGRGAYEQYF	TGTGCCAGTAGTATGGGTCGGGGTGCCTACGAGCAGTACTTC
TRBJ2-5	TRBV30	NA	NA	CAWREEETQYF	TGTGCCTGGAGGGAGGAGGAGACCCAGTACTTC
TRBJ2-1	TRBV27	once	TRBD2	CASSPPSTSGTSYNEQFF	TGTGCCAGCAGTCCCCCCTCGACTAGCGGGACATCCTACAATGAGCAGTTCTTC
TRBJ1-2	TRBV15	NA	NA	CATSTRQTPARPTF	TGTGCCACCAGCACCAGACAGACTCCTGCTAGGCCCACCTTC
TRBJ2-2	TRBV28	NA	NA	CASSPPGMIGELFF	TGTGCCAGCAGTCCGCCCGGAATGATCGGGGAGCTGTTTTTT
TRBJ2-7	TRBV5-1	NA	NA	CASSVPTYNTYEQYF	TGCGCCAGCAGCGTGCCCACATACAACACCTACGAGCAGTACTTC
TRBJ1-1	TRBV9	NA	TRBD1	CASSVAGQGHTEAFF	TGTGCCAGCAGCGTAGCTGGACAGGGTCACACTGAAGCTTTCTTT
TRBJ1-4	TRBV5-1	NA	NA	CASSEGTLGEKLFF	TGCGCCAGCAGCGAGGGCACATTAGGAGAAAAACTGTTTTTT
TRBJ2-7	TRBV7-9	NA	NA	CASSSRAGSYEQYF	TGTGCCAGCAGCTCTCGAGCGGGCAGCTACGAGCAGTACTTC
TRBJ2-5	TRBV7-3	NA	TRBD1	CASSPGQGVVETQYF	TGTGCCAGCAGCCCTGGACAGGGGGTCGTAGAGACCCAGTACTTC
TRBJ1-1	TRBV6-5	NA	NA	CASRQALEAFF	TGTGCCAGCAGGCAGGCCCTCGAAGCTTTCTTT
TRBJ2-2	TRBV7-9	NA	TRBD2	CASSLGLAGNTGELFF	TGTGCCAGCAGCTTGGGACTAGCTGGGAACACCGGGGAGCTGTTTTTT
TRBJ2-1	TRBV9	NA	TRBD2	CASSVDGLASYNEQFF	TGTGCCAGCAGCGTAGATGGACTAGCGTCTTACAATGAGCAGTTCTTC
TRBJ2-3	TRBV18	NA	TRBD2	CASSLLAGGPSTDTQYF	TGTGCCAGCTCACTACTAGCGGGAGGGCCGAGCACAGATACGCAGTATTTT
TRBJ1-1	TRBV11-3	NA	NA	CASSSSVYGWNTEAFF	TGTGCCAGCAGCTCATCCGTTTACGGGTGGAACACTGAAGCTTTCTTT
TRBJ2-7	TRBV6-6	NA	TRBD1	CASSPSTGGNWYEQYF	TGTGCCAGCAGTCCTTCAACAGGGGGGAATTGGTACGAGCAGTACTTC
TRBJ1-1	TRBV23-1	NA	NA	CASSQFGGCNTEAFF	TGCGCCAGCAGTCAATTTGGGGGGTGCAACACTGAAGCTTTCTTT
TRBJ1-2	TRBV4-1	NA	NA	CASSQETNWQVEYGYTF	TGCGCCAGCAGCCAAGAAACCAACTGGCAGGTCGAGTATGGCTACACCTTC
TRBJ2-5	TRBV10-1	NA	NA	CAPYLGPQTQYF	TGCGCCCCTTATCTGGGGCCGCAGACCCAGTACTTC
TRBJ1-1	TRBV6-1	NA	NA	CASGFFEAFF	TGTGCCAGCGGATTTTTTGAAGCTTTCTTT
TRBJ2-3	TRBV7-2	NA	NA	CASSLVGRADTQYF	TGTGCCAGCAGCTTAGTGGGGCGAGCAGATACGCAGTATTTT
TRBJ2-5	TRBV7-3	NA	TRBD1	CASSLDRGRETQYF	TGTGCCAGCAGCTTGGACAGGGGCCGGGAGACCCAGTACTTC
TRBJ2-3	TRBV29-1	NA	NA	CSVPAEGPTQYF	TGCAGCGTACCTGCGGAGGGACCTACGCAGTATTTT
TRBJ2-1	TRBV5-1	NA	TRBD2	CASKPGLAVGTLYNEQFF	TGCGCCAGTAAACCGGGACTAGCGGTAGGCACCCTCTACAATGAGCAGTTCTTC